The T cell receptor (beta chain) under discussion was sequenced for a study of cytomegalovirus exposure and HLA in healthy donors. General study results and limits: In an earlier analysis, about 87% or about 30%: the productive usage of most TCR beta V segments. Later work showed greater clonal expansion in HLA-associated TCR beta chains than in equally common others. On later analysis, the bulk of CMV-associated TCR beta chains appeared to be HLA-restricted.

The CDR3 has 15 amino acids. V was trimmed by 2 bases and J by 2 bases, leaving 13 bases between them. Germline assignment: CDR1 SGHTA and CDR2 FQGTGA. Primers for the PCR totalled 60 Vbeta and 13 Jbeta. The table came from immunoSEQ multiplex PCR; TCRdb's copy has only in-frame clones and leaves some out. The sample holds 200,000 to 250,000 clones, about 85% seen once. Points on this clone: As yet, its antigen is unknown.

Healthy donors of bone marrow made up the group. This chain joins TRBV7-3 and TRBJ2-7; tentatively, D is TRBD2 (5 bases). The sequenced sample was PBMCs. The source is a human donor in good health. CDR3 sequence reads: CASSLGASSPYEQYF. The DNA for the CDR3 is TGTGCCAGCAGCTTAGGTGCTAGCTCACCCTACGAGCAGTACTTC.